Listed here is a single TCR beta chain. The data were obtained in a study of blood T cells in healthy people across ages. V lost 5 bases, J lost 4 bases, and 12 bases stayed unmatched. This CDR3 spans 17 amino acids. It was with a sample-barcoded 5' primer and a J-beta primer mix that a second PCR of roughly 7 to 12 cycles was run. TCRdb reprocessed the 5' RACE reads via MiXCR and lists one record per CDR3 protein. This table has some 760,000 distinct CDR3 sequences, just under 25% appearing once. The data were also submitted as part of a second study, on T cells of mothers and their children.

Sequencing was done on a sample of blood. The chain uses TRBV12-3 or TRBV12-4 and TRBJ2-2; 8 bases map to TRBD1. This clonotype was sampled from a boy aged 5-17 years in good health. The CDR3, as DNA: TGTGCCAGCAGTGCCCGCTGGACAGGGTTTAGCACCGGGGAGCTGTTTTTT. Residues: CASSARWTGFSTGELFF.